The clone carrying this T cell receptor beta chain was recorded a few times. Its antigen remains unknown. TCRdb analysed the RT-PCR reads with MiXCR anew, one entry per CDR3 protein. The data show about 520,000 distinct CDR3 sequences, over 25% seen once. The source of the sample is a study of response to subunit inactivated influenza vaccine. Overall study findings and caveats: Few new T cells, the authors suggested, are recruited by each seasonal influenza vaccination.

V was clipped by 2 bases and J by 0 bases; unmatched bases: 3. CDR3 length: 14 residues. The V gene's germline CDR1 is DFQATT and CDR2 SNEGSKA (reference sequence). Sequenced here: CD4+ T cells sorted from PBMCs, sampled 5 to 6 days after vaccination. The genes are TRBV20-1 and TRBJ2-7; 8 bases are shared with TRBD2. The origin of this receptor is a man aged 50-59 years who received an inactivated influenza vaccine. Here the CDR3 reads CSARSGLVSYEQYF. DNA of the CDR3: TGCAGTGCTAGATCGGGACTAGTCTCCTACGAGCAGTACTTC.